This T cell receptor beta chain was retrieved from a study of HIV-infected patients and healthy controls. All unsorted peripheral T cells were captured because whole blood was used without fractionation. The table lists this clonotype with many counts. Between the trimmed V and J ends, which lost 0 bases and 2 bases, there was a span of 5 bases. CDR3 length: 14 residues. The germline V gene has CDR1 LNHDA and CDR2 SQIVND (reference sequence). Alpha and beta constant-region primers primed reverse transcription of around 550 ng RNA. Each of the alpha and beta chains got its own library through chain-specific third strand synthesis with indices. TCRdb re-called the 5' RACE reads through MiXCR, storing one row per CDR3 protein. The repertoire has approximately 11,000 distinct CDR3 sequences, under 6.5% of them found once; the top ten carry roughly 3.8%.

The chain couples TRBV19 to TRBJ1-5, with D unclear. This clonotype originated in an adult in good health. Sequencing was carried out using blood. Here the CDR3 DNA reads TGTGCCAGTAGTATAGAAACAGGCAATCAGCCCCAGCATTTT. It is translated as CASSIETGNQPQHF.